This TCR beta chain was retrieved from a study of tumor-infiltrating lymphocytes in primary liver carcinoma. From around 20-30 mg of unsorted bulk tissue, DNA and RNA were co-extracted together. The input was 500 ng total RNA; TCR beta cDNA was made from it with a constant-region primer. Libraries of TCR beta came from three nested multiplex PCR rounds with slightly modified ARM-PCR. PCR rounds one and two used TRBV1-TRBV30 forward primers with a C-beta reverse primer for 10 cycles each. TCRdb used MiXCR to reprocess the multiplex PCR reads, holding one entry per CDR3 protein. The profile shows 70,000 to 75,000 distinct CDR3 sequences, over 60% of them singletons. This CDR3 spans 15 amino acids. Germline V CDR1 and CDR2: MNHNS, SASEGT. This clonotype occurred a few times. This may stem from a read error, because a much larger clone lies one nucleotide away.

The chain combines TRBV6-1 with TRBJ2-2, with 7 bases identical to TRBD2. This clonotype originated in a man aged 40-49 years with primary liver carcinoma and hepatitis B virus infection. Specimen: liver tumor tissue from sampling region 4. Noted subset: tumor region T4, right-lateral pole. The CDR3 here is CASSVGRVNIGELFF. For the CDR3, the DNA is TGTGCCAGCAGTGTAGGGAGGGTGAACATCGGGGAGCTGTTTTTT.